The clone carrying this T cell receptor beta chain is labeled as medium-sized (0.01 to 0.1%). What it recognizes is unknown. Germline assignment: CDR1 MNHEY and CDR2 SVGAGI. This CDR3 is built from 11 residues. V shed 8 bases and J shed 7 bases, with 9 bases lying between them. The record originates from a study of early T cells in non-severe SARS-CoV-2 infection. Study overall: Unsorted whole blood bulk RNA was sequenced, with unpaired chains.

Overall study findings and caveats: Clonotype matching in VDJdb favored anti-spike CD8 responses and did not capture private and CD4 specificities.

Individual cDNA molecules received unique molecular identifiers. TCRdb re-analysed the 5' RACE reads in MiXCR, keeping a single row per CDR3 protein. The table includes about 83,000 distinct CDR3 sequences, 10% to 15% detected once. The receptor's source is an adult who was a healthcare worker with PCR-confirmed SARS-CoV-2 infection or an uninfected control (not recorded which). This sequence joins TRBV6-5 and TRBJ2-1; D possibly corresponds to TRBD2 (6 bases). The source material was whole blood. The CDR3 DNA follows: TGTGCCAGCTGGAGCGGGAATGAGCAGTTCTTC. It is translated as CASWSGNEQFF.